Each of the 15 T cell receptor beta chains below was sequenced from the same sample in a study of blood T cells in healthy people across ages. A second PCR, run for about 7 to 11 cycles, used a sample-barcoded 5' primer plus a J-beta primer mix. A single record per CDR3 protein comes from TCRdb applying MiXCR to the 5' RACE reads. The repertoire holds about 900,000 distinct CDR3 sequences, with around 62% as singletons. Sequencing used blood. These receptor sequences come from a man aged 25-45 years in good health.

V gene TRBV5-1 combines with J gene TRBJ2-7; tentative D call: TRBD2 (5 bases). Trimming removed 2 bases from V and 7 bases from J, with 13 bases in between. Germline V lookup: CDR1 SGHRS, CDR2 YFSETQ. The CDR3 is 13 residues long. The CDR3 sequence is CASSLQTSGEQYF. DNA for the CDR3: TGCGCCAGCAGCTTACAAACGTCGGGGGAGCAGTACTTC.

The chain recombines TRBV4-3 with TRBJ2-3, with 14 positions matching TRBD2. The CDR3 totals 18 residues. From germline, CDR1 is LGHNA and CDR2 YSLEER. V trimming: 0 bases; J trimming: 5 bases; junction bases outside the gene matches: 7. The CDR3 region is CASSQDPGLAGVGDTQYF. The CDR3, as DNA: TGCGCCAGCAGCCAAGATCCGGGACTAGCGGGGGTGGGAGATACGCAGTATTTT.

This chain links TRBV9 with TRBJ2-7; tentative D call: TRBD1 (5 bases). The CDR3 extends over 14 amino acids. CDR1 is SGDLS, CDR2 YYNGEE, per germline. Trimming shortened V by 3 bases and J by 7 bases, and 17 bases separated the two germline ends. CDR3 sequence (DNA): TGTGCCAGCAGCGGGCAGGGCACCTACAATGAGCAGTACTTC. It is translated as CASSGQGTYNEQYF.

With respect to this clonotype: The junction departs from germline at one end; a sequencing error may be responsible. The chain carries TRBV20-1 and TRBJ2-1; TRBD2 might be the D (5 bases). The CDR3 contains 13 residues. Germline CDR1 reads DFQATT; CDR2 reads SNEGSKA (reference sequence). CDR3 nucleotide sequence: TGCAATGCTGCCTTACTAGTATACAATGAGCAGTTCTTC. As protein: CNAALLVYNEQFF.

The rearrangement uses TRBV9 and TRBJ2-1, with D hard to call. The germline V gene encodes CDR1 SGDLS and CDR2 YYNGEE. Trimming took off 0 bases at V and 3 bases at J, with 10 bases between the two ends. The CDR3 is 15 residues long. The DNA for the CDR3 is TGTGCCAGCAGCGTAGGTGGAAATATCTACAATGAGCAGTTCTTC. The encoded protein is CASSVGGNIYNEQFF.

The V and J genes are TRBV20-1 and TRBJ2-5, with D perhaps TRBD2 (5 bases). V dropped 3 bases and J dropped 4 bases, with 15 bases sitting between them. The CDR3 loop spans 14 amino acids. Germline loops: CDR1 DFQATT, CDR2 SNEGSKA (reference sequence). This chain's CDR3 is CSASEGGPPETQYF. CDR3 coding DNA: TGCAGTGCTAGCGAGGGCGGCCCCCCAGAGACCCAGTACTTC.

V usage is TRBV7-9 and J usage is TRBJ2-7; 8 bases agree with TRBD1. V trimming: 3 bases; J trimming: 3 bases; junction bases outside the gene matches: 10. The germline V gene encodes CDR1 SEHNR and CDR2 FQNEAQ (reference sequence). The CDR3 has 16 residues. CDR3 sequence: CASSFLRQGSIYEQYF. As DNA, the CDR3 is TGTGCCAGCAGCTTTCTACGACAGGGGTCGATCTACGAGCAGTACTTC.

The chain combines TRBV9 with TRBJ2-1; TRBD2 matches 8 bases. Germline CDR1 SGDLS, CDR2 YYNGEE. The ends lost 1 base at V and 8 bases at J; junction bases unmatched: 5. The CDR3 totals 14 residues. CDR3: CASSVSGGRDEQFF. The CDR3 nucleotides are TGTGCCAGCAGCGTAAGCGGGGGTCGCGATGAGCAGTTCTTC. Complete variable domain (other parts from reference TRBV9 and TRBJ2-1): DSGVTQTPKHLITATGQRVTLRCSPRSGDLSVYWYQQSLDQGLQFLIQYYNGEERAKGNILERFSAQQFPDLHSELNLSSLELGDSALYFCASSVSGGRDEQFFGPGTRLTVL.

This rearrangement joins TRBV20-1 to TRBJ2-1; 8 nucleotides agree with TRBD2. Trimming cost V 2 bases and J 4 bases; bases outside gene matches: 7. Looked up from germline, CDR1 is DFQATT and CDR2 is SNEGSKA (reference sequence). This CDR3 contains 15 residues. The CDR3, as DNA: TGCAGTGCTAGACAAGCGGCTAGCGGGTACAATGAGCAGTTCTTC. Residues: CSARQAASGYNEQFF.

V is TRBV4-2 and J is TRBJ2-1; D is unclear. Germline V gives CDR1 LGHNA, CDR2 YNFKEQ. The CDR3 contains 14 residues. The V gene lost 1 base and the J gene lost 6 bases, with 10 bases spanning the gap. CDR3 sequence reads: CASSQVSAINEQFF. CDR3 bases: TGTGCCAGCAGCCAAGTCTCAGCTATCAATGAGCAGTTCTTC.

The V and J genes are TRBV29-1 and TRBJ1-4; unclear D gene. The germline V gene has CDR1 SQVTM and CDR2 ANQGSEA. V was clipped by 6 bases and J by 8 bases, with 16 bases between them. The CDR3 has 13 amino acids. The CDR3 DNA sequence: TGCAGCGTGACCAAAACCACCGGGGAAAAACTGTTTTTT. Protein sequence: CSVTKTTGEKLFF.

The rearrangement links TRBV5-1 to TRBJ2-5; maybe TRBD1 (6 bases). V shed 5 bases and J shed 1 base, with 12 bases lying between them. The length of the CDR3 is 14 residues. Germline V CDR1 and CDR2: SGHRS, YFSETQ. CDR3 DNA sequence: TGCGCCAGCAGTAATACAGGGCTCCAAGAGACCCAGTACTTC. It translates to CASSNTGLQETQYF.

About this clonotype itself: Relative to the germline gene, one junction end is altered; a read error may explain this. CDR3 protein: CSARGWDRGLQGTQYF. CDR3 DNA sequence: TGCAGTGCCCGGGGTTGGGACAGAGGGCTCCAAGGGACCCAGTACTTC. V usage is TRBV20-1 and J usage is TRBJ2-7, with 7 bases identical to TRBD1. Gene TRBJ2-5 matches the end of the DNA better, so the J call may be wrong. CDR1 is DFQATT and CDR2 is SNEGSKA in the germline V gene (reference sequence). The CDR3 length is 16 residues.

This clonotype has just a few counts. The chain links TRBV6-4 to TRBJ2-1, with D possibly being TRBD2 (5 bases). The CDR3 runs 13 residues. Trimming shortened V by 8 bases and J by 6 bases, and 14 bases separated the two germline ends. Germline assignment: CDR1 MRHNA and CDR2 SNTAGT. The CDR3 DNA reads TGTGCCAGCTCCTTGGACTTCCGCAATGAGCAGTTCTTC. Amino acids: CASSLDFRNEQFF.

The chain combines TRBV5-1 with TRBJ2-6, with TRBD1 identical over 7 bases. CDR1 is SGHRS and CDR2 is YFSETQ in the germline V gene. The length of the CDR3 is 16 residues. With 5 bases clipped from V and 2 bases from J, the junction kept 7 bases outside the gene matches. The CDR3 loop is CASRGQYTAGANVLTF. In nucleotides, the CDR3 is TGCGCCAGCAGGGGACAGTATACTGCTGGGGCCAACGTCCTGACTTTC.